What follows are 22 T cell receptor beta chains derived from one specimen sequenced in a study of blood T cell repertoires in COVID-19. TCRdb's table, derived via immunoSEQ multiplex PCR, lists solely in-frame clones and lacks some. The sample contains tens of thousands of clones, around 83% of which appear only once. The sequenced sample was peripheral blood. Receptor source: a human donor in a cohort sampled during active COVID-19.

The chain has TRBV5-1 and TRBJ2-4; 8 bases map to TRBD2. CDR3 length: 16 amino acids. V shed 4 bases and J 0 bases; nucleotides not matched to a gene: 6. Germline CDR1 reads SGHRS; CDR2 reads YFSETQ. The CDR3 region has the DNA TGCGCCAGCAGCCTTTTAGCGGGAATAGCCAAAAACATTCAGTACTTC. This encodes CASSLLAGIAKNIQYF.

The V and J genes are TRBV2 and TRBJ2-7; D not resolved. Germline V gene lookup returns CDR1 SNHLY and CDR2 FYNNEI. The CDR3 is made up of 13 amino acids. V lost 5 bases and J lost 4, with 12 bases in between. Here the CDR3 reads CASSYLQVYEQYF. CDR3 nucleotides: TGTGCCAGCAGTTACTTGCAGGTTTACGAGCAGTACTTC.

This clone appeared a single time. The CDR3 coding sequence is TGTGCCAGCAGACCAACCAGCGGGCTAGGCACAGATACGCAGTATTTT. It codes for CASRPTSGLGTDTQYF. The chain links TRBV5-4 to TRBJ2-3; maybe TRBD2 (6 bases). The CDR3 has 16 amino acids. V was cut by 5 bases and J by 1 base, with 17 bases left in between. CDR1 is SGHNT and CDR2 is YYREEE in the germline V gene (reference sequence).

The V call is TRBV5-4, the J call TRBJ1-5, with a tentative D call TRBD1 (5 bases). Trimming pared 7 bases from V and 1 base from J, leaving 9 bases between. The CDR3 is 13 residues long. Germline loops: CDR1 SGHNT, CDR2 YYREEE (reference sequence). CDR3 residues: CASSGGSNQPQHF. The DNA for the CDR3 is TGTGCCAGCTCCGGGGGGAGCAATCAGCCCCAGCATTTT.

The DNA for the CDR3 is TGTGCCAGCAGCGGGACAGGATACTCTGAAGCTTTCTTT. Its protein product is CASSGTGYSEAFF. The chain joins TRBV2 to TRBJ1-1; 8 bases are shared with TRBD1. Germline trimming cut 6 bases from V and 6 bases from J; bases unmatched to any gene: 6. The CDR3 consists of 13 residues. Germline V gene data show CDR1 as SNHLY and CDR2 as FYNNEI.

This chain connects TRBV7-9 to TRBJ2-5; TRBD1 agrees at 8 bases. The CDR3 runs to 12 residues. V trimming: 10 bases; J trimming: 1 base; junction bases outside the gene matches: 2. The germline V gene has CDR1 SEHNR and CDR2 FQNEAQ (reference sequence). CDR3 DNA: TGTGCCACAACAGGGGGCCAAGAGACCCAGTACTTC. As protein: CATTGGQETQYF.

This clone was picked up one time. This chain uses TRBV29-1 with TRBJ2-1; 10 nucleotides line up with TRBD2. CDR3 length: 16 residues. Trimming took 7 bases from V and 8 from J; bases not matched to a gene: 17. Germline CDR1 is SQVTM and CDR2 is ANQGSEA. The CDR3 here is CSGRGASGSGDDEQFF. The DNA for the CDR3 is TGCAGCGGGAGGGGGGCTAGCGGGAGTGGGGACGATGAGCAGTTCTTC.

The V and J genes are TRBV3-1 (or the pseudogene TRBV3-2) and TRBJ2-2, with 8 bases lining up with TRBD2. Trimming took 1 base from V and 4 from J; bases not matched to a gene: 2. The CDR3 runs to 15 residues. Germline CDR1 LGHDT, CDR2 YNNKEL (reference sequence). CDR3 amino acids: CASSQGRGGTGELFF. CDR3 in DNA: TGTGCCAGCAGCCAAGGACGGGGGGGCACCGGGGAGCTGTTTTTT.

The rearrangement links TRBV10-3 to TRBJ2-7, with D unclear. Trimming left V 2 bases short and J 7 bases short, with 3 bases between. CDR3 length: 10 amino acids. Per the germline V gene, CDR1 is ENHRY and CDR2 is SYGVKD. CDR3 residues: CAISEREQYF. The CDR3 DNA is TGTGCCATCAGTGAGCGGGAGCAGTACTTC.

The CDR3 sequence: CSVRRTTDGELFF. The CDR3 DNA sequence: TGCAGCGTAAGACGGACTACTGACGGGGAGCTGTTTTTT. V is TRBV29-1 and J is TRBJ2-2; tentative D call: TRBD2 (6 bases). Germline V gene lookup returns CDR1 SQVTM and CDR2 ANQGSEA. CDR3 length equals 13 residues. Trimming left V 6 bases short and J 7 bases short, with 15 bases between.

This clone was detected once. With a much larger clone just one base away, this may be a read error. The rearrangement links TRBV7-2 to TRBJ1-2; D perhaps matches TRBD1 (5 bases). The germline V gene has CDR1 SGHTA and CDR2 FQGNSA. The CDR3 length is 14 residues. Trimming removed 4 bases from V and 8 bases from J, with 17 bases in between. This CDR3 is CASSSGLGVGGYTF. In DNA form, the CDR3 reads TGTGCCAGCAGCTCGGGACTGGGGGTAGGGGGCTACACCTTC.

The chain combines TRBV5-4 with TRBJ1-2; D gene unclear. Germline V gene lookup returns CDR1 SGHNT and CDR2 YYREEE (reference sequence). The CDR3 has 14 residues. With 2 bases removed from V and 3 bases from J, the gap between germline ends came to 11 bases. CDR3 sequence: CASSLGPTDYGYTF. CDR3 sequence (DNA): TGTGCCAGCAGCTTAGGTCCGACTGACTATGGCTACACCTTC. Drawing the rest from reference TRBV5-4 and TRBJ1-2, the complete variable domain is ETGVTQSPTHLIKTRGQQVTLRCSSQSGHNTVSWYQQALGQGPQFIFQYYREEENGRGNFPPRFSGLQFPNYSSELNVNALELDDSALYLCASSLGPTDYGYTFGSGTRLTVV.

This chain uses TRBV6-5 with TRBJ1-2; D perhaps matches TRBD1 (6 bases). The CDR3 is 15 residues long. Germline V lookup: CDR1 MNHEY, CDR2 SVGAGI. The V end lost 2 bases, the J end lost 8 bases, and 18 bases lay between the germline ends. CDR3 sequence reads: CASSYGRPGRGGYTF. The CDR3 region has the DNA TGTGCCAGCAGTTACGGGCGGCCAGGGAGGGGGGGCTACACCTTC.

The gene calls are TRBV30 and TRBJ2-5; TRBD2 is a possible D gene (5 bases). Trimming shortened V by 3 bases and J by 5 bases, and 13 bases separated the two germline ends. The CDR3 has 13 residues. Germline V gene lookup returns CDR1 GTSNPN and CDR2 SVGIG (reference sequence). CDR3 in amino acids: CAWRTGLGETQYF. The CDR3 DNA is TGTGCCTGGAGAACCGGACTTGGGGAGACCCAGTACTTC.

This sequence joins TRBV30 and TRBJ2-4; possibly TRBD2 for D (5 bases). The length of the CDR3 is 14 residues. Germline values: CDR1 GTSNPN, CDR2 SVGIG (reference sequence). Trimming stripped 0 bases from V and 0 bases from J, with 6 bases between. The CDR3 loop reads CAWSVRGAKNIQYF. The CDR3 DNA reads TGTGCCTGGAGTGTTCGGGGAGCCAAAAACATTCAGTACTTC.

The V call is TRBV6-2 or TRBV6-3, the J call TRBJ2-1; D is unresolved. This CDR3 is 13 amino acids long. Trimming removed 5 bases from V and 10 bases from J, with 15 bases in between. Germline values: CDR1 MNHEY, CDR2 SVGEGT. The DNA for the CDR3 is TGTGCCAGCAGTCCCCCCCCCTCCTTGGAGCAGTTCTTC. Encoded protein: CASSPPPSLEQFF.

The chain combines TRBV30 with TRBJ2-7, with D possibly matching TRBD2 (6 bases). In germline, CDR1 is GTSNPN, CDR2 SVGIG (reference sequence). The CDR3 sequence is 12 residues long. The CDR3 loop is CAKEGGTYEQYF. For the CDR3, the DNA is TGTGCGAAAGAGGGAGGAACTTACGAGCAGTACTTC.

In DNA form, the CDR3 reads TGTGCCTGGAGTGTATCAGGGAACAACTTCCACGAGCAGTACTTC. This codes for CAWSVSGNNFHEQYF. The chain links TRBV30 to TRBJ2-7, with a weak D call TRBD1 (5 bases). The CDR3 extends over 15 amino acids. CDR1 is GTSNPN and CDR2 is SVGIG in the germline V gene (reference sequence). V was clipped by 0 bases and J by 5 bases, with 17 bases between them.

The rearrangement links TRBV7-9 to TRBJ2-7; D possibly corresponds to TRBD2 (6 bases). V was cut by 4 bases and J by 5 bases, with 18 bases left in between. Per germline, CDR1 SEHNR and CDR2 FQNEAQ (reference sequence). CDR3 size: 15 residues. CDR3 in amino acids: CASSWTRGVSDEQYF. The CDR3 DNA reads as TGTGCCAGCAGCTGGACGCGCGGGGTGTCCGACGAGCAGTACTTC. Supplemented by reference TRBV7-9 and TRBJ2-7, the full variable domain reads DTGVSQNPRHKITKRGQNVTFRCDPISEHNRLYWYRQTLGQGPEFLTYFQNEAQLEKSRLLSDRFSAERPKGSFSTLEIQRTEQGDSAMYLCASSWTRGVSDEQYFGPGTRLTVT.

The rearrangement joins TRBV3-1 (or the pseudogene TRBV3-2) to TRBJ2-5; 8 nucleotides line up with TRBD2. The V gene's germline CDR1 is LGHDT and CDR2 YNNKEL (reference sequence). Trimming at V came to 4 bases and at J to 4 bases, leaving 8 bases not matched to a gene. The CDR3 has 15 residues. In nucleotides, the CDR3 is TGTGCCAGCAGCCCCGCCGGGGGGGCAGGAGAGACCCAGTACTTC. Translation gives CASSPAGGAGETQYF.

The rearrangement links TRBV6-5 to TRBJ1-6; D is uncertain. This CDR3 has 14 amino acids. CDR1 is MNHEY and CDR2 is SVGAGI in the germline V gene. Trimming left V 7 bases short and J 1 base short, with 8 bases between. The CDR3 sequence is CASIVGSYNSPLHF. In DNA, the CDR3 is TGTGCCAGCATAGTCGGGTCCTATAATTCACCCCTCCACTTT.

The chain couples TRBV28 to TRBJ1-1; unclear D gene. Trimming left V 2 bases short and J 11 bases short, with 12 bases between. The CDR3 length is 12 residues. Looked up from germline, CDR1 is MDHEN and CDR2 is SYDVKM. The CDR3, as DNA: TGTGCCAGCAGTTTAGGTGCGCTTCACGCTTTCTTT. It translates to CASSLGALHAFF.